This TCR beta chain was identified in a study of cytomegalovirus exposure and HLA in healthy donors (dated by TCRdb to the late 2010s). Broadly, across the study: According to an earlier analysis of several hundred of the donors, about 190 million T cells yielded over 100 million unique TCR beta sequences and 276 Gb of sequence data. The study aimed to test whether signatures of past pathogen exposure could be identified by cataloging public T cell receptors. Of the approximately 370 genotyped donors, 80% to 90% were placed in the genetic ancestry cluster associated with self-reported Caucasian donors. Using immunosequencing, the study profiled T cell repertoires from 640 or so subjects and related those repertoires to cytomegalovirus serostatus. To decide whether each TCR beta V gene segment behaved as functional or pseudogenic, an earlier analysis of fewer than 750 of the donors relied on high-throughput TCR beta sequencing. In addition to the first cohort of hundreds of subjects, a separate validation cohort of under 150 different subjects was used. The number of donors typed differed by locus, with about 629-630 for A, B, C, DRB1 and DQB1, more than 500 for DQA1, 600 to 610 for DPA1, and some 440 for DPB1. In a later analysis, previously published TCR beta repertoires from 670 or so donors were re-analyzed and high-resolution HLA genotyping was added so that TCR occurrence patterns could be studied. Donor age, sex, ethnicity and CMV serostatus were collected together with the repertoire data. Because of strong linkage in the cohort, four to six DR-DQ haplotypes were treated as single units for association and clustering. A later genetic analysis took genome-wide SNP genotypes for about 55% of the 666 donors and used that subset as a discovery cohort. HLA typing covered class I and class II loci at four-digit resolution. To predict cytomegalovirus infection status, the study brought together high-throughput TCR immunosequencing, statistical association of individual TCRs with disease status, and machine learning. An early release covering 550 to 650 HLA-typed donors comprised around 300 gigabases of sequencing data and some 79 million unique TCR sequences. Among a few hundred genotyped donors of the cohort, an average of 235,054 unique TCR beta nucleotide sequences were sequenced per donor, roughly a sixth of them non-productive. All discovery cohort repertoires had been generated using a single sequencing platform. Rather than using new phenotypic data, the later analysis identified candidate immune exposures from TCR beta sequences and from how often those sequences occurred across donors.

CDR1 MNHEY and CDR2 SMNVEV were looked up in the germline V gene (reference sequence). The CDR3 measures 16 amino acids from cysteine to phenylalanine. Only CDR3 DNA remains: 48 bases, in frame from the first base. V was cut back by 5 bases and J by 0 bases, leaving a gap of 14 bases between them. As concerns this clone: No cognate antigen has been identified for it. Base qualities are not recorded, but no much larger clone differs from it by a single base.

Results the study describes overall, beyond this receptor: The authors suggested that the approach could potentially be extended to other disease states and immunological phenotypes. Across donors, most TCR sequences were observed very rarely, whereas some public TCRs were present in many individuals. In a later genetic analysis, a missense DCLRE1C variant was associated with V-gene and J-gene trimming of TCR beta chains, and the association was replicated in an independent cohort. A cluster of highly shared sequence variants was judged likely to be a technical artifact of the sequencing pipeline. Because some donors lacked HLA typing at each locus, the association tests relied only on the typed subset. The presence/absence analyses assumed that sequencing depth was roughly uniform across donors, and that assumption may not be true. An earlier analysis of roughly 570 of the donors showed that most TCR beta V segments appeared in productive rearrangements either about 87% or about 30% of the time, which broadly matched IMGT annotations. Cytomegalovirus status was reported to be diagnosed by the classifier with high specificity and sensitivity in both the original and validation cohorts. Specific HLA alleles were associated with 15,000 to 20,000 TCR beta sequences at a false discovery rate of 0.05 in a later analysis. A later analysis found that TCR association rates varied across HLA loci, with DRB1 alleles showing the most associated TCRs and HLA-C alleles the fewest. Several of the top co-occurrence clusters appeared to be linked to parvovirus B19, influenza, CMV and Epstein-Barr virus, according to a later analysis. A later analysis found that HLA-associated TCR beta chains were more clonally expanded and had lower generation probabilities than equally common non-associated chains. In vitro tests confirmed that a few of the cytomegalovirus-associated TCR beta chains recognize cytomegalovirus antigens. The cohort was sequenced for TCR beta chains only, and without alpha or paired-chain data the features that could be detected were limited. Compared with the roughly 700-donor mean, donors in an Asian-associated ancestry cluster had fewer N-insertions in productive TCRs, according to a later genetic analysis. Linkage disequilibrium might explain the correlated functional status among segregating V segments, but an unknown experimental factor could not be excluded. A total of 150 to 200 TCR beta chains were listed by the study as associated with cytomegalovirus. A further reported finding was that TCR beta sequences accurately predicted the HLA-A and HLA-B alleles for most subjects in the first cohort. The earlier analysis of almost 600 of the donors excluded approximately 17 rarely observed V segments, including chromosome 9 orphons, because counts were too low. A later analysis found that most CMV-associated TCR beta chains appeared HLA-restricted, with HLA associations seemingly driven largely by CMV exposure. Immune exposure information for the cohort was limited to CMV serostatus. When HLA alleles, especially DR and DQ, strongly co-occurred, TCR associations were difficult to assign to individual alleles. Some IMGT-functional V segments, including TRBV6-2 and TRBV6-3, could not be told apart with the 87-base-pair reads, so those segments were excluded.

Library creation used the immunoSEQ multiplex PCR assay. A mixture of 60 forward primers for TCR Vbeta segments and 13 reverse primers for TCR Jbeta segments was used in the multiplex PCR. A multiplex PCR assay on genomic DNA amplified the CDR3 region of rearranged TCR beta genes. On the Illumina HiSeq System, the amplified TCR beta libraries were sequenced as 87-base-pair reads. Turning to the authors' computational methods: A later analysis tallied 75 million to 95 million unique TCR beta chains across the 666 repertoires, and 10 million to 11 million of those chains were shared by two or more donors. To remove PCR and sequencing errors, raw reads were error-corrected and collapsed into unique sequences using a nearest-neighbor algorithm that merged closely related sequences. Alignment of CDR3 sequences to IMGT reference sequences was used to assign V, D and J gene segments. Each retained sequence needed at least a six-nucleotide match to both a V gene segment and a J gene segment. A rearrangement counted as productive if the CDR3 had no stop codons and remained in frame with V and J, and every other rearrangement counted as non-productive. Following IMGT convention, CDR3 was defined as the stretch from the second conserved V-encoded cysteine up to the conserved J-encoded phenylalanine. The earlier analysis of around 640 of the donors excluded sequences that lacked an unambiguous match to a single V gene segment. In an earlier analysis of several hundred of the donors, V segments were called functional above 56.7% productive rearrangements and were called segregating when the between-donor standard deviation exceeded 5%. To diagnose cytomegalovirus status from the catalog of TCR beta chain sequences, a statistical classification framework was built. In a later analysis, TCR nucleotide sequences were compared against IMGT/GENE-DB human TR gene sequences so that V and J genes could be assigned. In a later analysis, CDR3 sequences and most-parsimonious VDJ recombination scenarios were assigned using the TCRdist pipeline. In a later analysis, every TCR beta chain was defined by the combination of its CDR3 amino acid sequence and its V-gene family, and reads without a unique V-gene family were dropped. In a later analysis, 450 to 600 highly shared, low-generation-probability nucleotide sequences were removed to address suspected cross-contamination and a sequencing artifact. A later analysis calculated a clonal expansion index for each public chain from normalized within-repertoire ranks of inferred template counts. A later analysis computed generation probabilities with a VDJ recombination model fitted to out-of-frame rearrangements, and checked the results against IGoR. In a later analysis, hypergeometric tests were used to score TCR-TCR, TCR-HLA and TCR-CMV co-occurrence, with a repertoire-size bias correction applied to TCR pairs. A later analysis estimated false discovery rates by permuting HLA or CMV assignments 20 times. In a later analysis, co-occurring TCRs were grouped using DBSCAN, and TCRdist sequence similarity was added for clustering within HLA-allele-positive subsets. Repertoires with fewer than 30,000 or more than 120,000 public chains were left out of co-occurrence clustering, as were five repertoires with anomalous nucleotide sharing. TCRdb took this table from immuneACCESS and kept in-frame rearrangements with V and J called. Such tables lack part of the clones; where checked against another copy, unresolved V genes explain under half of the gap, and the rest is unexplained. V and J calls and clone size are as listed in that table; D and trimming were resolved from the DNA. The sample table records roughly 120,000 clones; 80% of these occur just once. The ten biggest clones cover 8.5% to 10% of the sample.

In total, around 600 healthy bone marrow donors made up the cohort. Cohort members were all nominally healthy when sampled, although unrecorded immune exposures were likely present. The donor tested CMV seropositive, placing the donor among the 310 or so seropositive members of the cohort. A peripheral blood sample was provided by each donor, and peripheral blood mononuclear cells were used for TCR beta sequencing. The Qiagen DNeasy Blood Extraction Kit was used to extract genomic DNA from the blood cell samples. The specimen sequenced was PBMCs. This TCR derives from a female donor in good health and CMV-seropositive. The chain joins TRBV27 to TRBJ2-4, and perhaps TRBD1 as D gene, on 6 matching bases. This receptor has the CDR3 CASSATGRGAKNIQYF. The nucleotide sequence reads TGTGCCAGCAGTGCCACAGGGAGAGGAGCCAAAAACATTCAGTACTTC.